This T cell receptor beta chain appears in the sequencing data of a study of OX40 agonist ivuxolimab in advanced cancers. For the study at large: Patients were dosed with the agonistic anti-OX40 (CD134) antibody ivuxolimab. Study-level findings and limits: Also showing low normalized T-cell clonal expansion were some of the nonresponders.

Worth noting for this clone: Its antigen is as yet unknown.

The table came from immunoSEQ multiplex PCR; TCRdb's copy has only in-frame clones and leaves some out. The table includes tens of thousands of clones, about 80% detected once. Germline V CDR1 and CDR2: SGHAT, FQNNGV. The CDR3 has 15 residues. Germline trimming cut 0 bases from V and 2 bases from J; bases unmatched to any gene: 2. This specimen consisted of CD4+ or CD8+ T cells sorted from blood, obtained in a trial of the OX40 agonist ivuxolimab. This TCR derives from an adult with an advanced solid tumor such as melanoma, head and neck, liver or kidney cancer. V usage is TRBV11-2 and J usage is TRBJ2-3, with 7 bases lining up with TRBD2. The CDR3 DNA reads TGTGCCAGCAGCTTAGAGGGACTATACACAGATACGCAGTATTTT. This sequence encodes CASSLEGLYTDTQYF.